This note documents a single T cell receptor (beta chain) sequence. Its antigen is undetermined. Per the germline V gene, CDR1 is MNHNY and CDR2 is SVGAGI (reference sequence). V lost 4 bases and J lost 5, with 16 bases in between. The CDR3 totals 15 residues. The authors extracted RNA and reverse transcribed it into cDNA as the sequencing template. Assay: immunoSEQ multiplex PCR; the TCRdb copy retains only in-frame clones and omits some. The sample yields about 37,000 clones, around 57% seen once. The entry originates in a study of CD8+ T cells in alopecia areata. General study results and limits: Resident alphabeta T cells of normal skin are also sequenced in scalp samples. Higher clonality was seen in lesional scalp than in normal scalp, especially in alopecia totalis/universalis.

Sorting of CD4+ cells into CD25+CD127- cells was carried out for five or six patients. This chain connects TRBV6-6 to TRBJ2-3, with TRBD2 as a possible D gene (7 bases). This TCR derives from a human donor with alopecia areata. The sample consisted of CD4+ Tregs sorted from blood. CDR3 loop: CASSFPRGEGDTQYF. In nucleotides, the CDR3 is TGTGCCAGCAGTTTCCCGAGGGGGGAGGGAGATACGCAGTATTTT.